Listed below are T cell receptor beta chains from one sample, sequenced in a study of CD8 T cells in Susac syndrome. TCRdb analysed the immunoSEQ multiplex PCR reads with MiXCR anew, one entry per CDR3 protein. Of approximately 120,000 distinct CDR3 sequences in the sample, about 94% were seen once. The sequenced sample consisted of CD4+ T cells from PBMCs. These receptors originate from a human donor in good health. CDR3s include the opening cysteine and the closing phenylalanine or tryptophan. The order of the fields is V gene, J gene, CDR3 protein.

v_call: TRBV7-8; j_call: TRBJ1-2; cdr3_aa: CASSSRQAGAQGYGYTF
v_call: TRBV30; j_call: TRBJ2-1; cdr3_aa: CAWSVSLYNEQFF
v_call: TRBV19; j_call: TRBJ1-2; cdr3_aa: CASSPARGLYGYTF
v_call: TRBV29-1; j_call: TRBJ2-1; cdr3_aa: CSVVTGTTLGEQFF
v_call: TRBV12-3/TRBV12-4; j_call: TRBJ2-1; cdr3_aa: CASSLERERPDNEQFF
v_call: TRBV29-1; j_call: TRBJ2-5; cdr3_aa: CSAQLYETQYF
v_call: TRBV23-1; j_call: TRBJ1-2; cdr3_aa: CASSYRDPNYGYTF
v_call: TRBV19; j_call: TRBJ1-1; cdr3_aa: CASSPGGGQGLNTEAFF
v_call: TRBV27; j_call: TRBJ2-7; cdr3_aa: CASTPRAASSYEQYF
v_call: TRBV18; j_call: TRBJ2-7; cdr3_aa: CASSMTASYEQYF
v_call: TRBV19; j_call: TRBJ1-2; cdr3_aa: CASSAQSGTYYGYTF
v_call: TRBV9; j_call: TRBJ2-1; cdr3_aa: CATSRGDHNEQFF
v_call: TRBV4-1; j_call: TRBJ2-2; cdr3_aa: CASSQAGTGGSSNTGELFF
v_call: TRBV2; j_call: TRBJ1-1; cdr3_aa: CASHQRPGTEAFF
v_call: TRBV18; j_call: TRBJ1-1; cdr3_aa: CASSPQRTGNREAFF
v_call: TRBV6-2/TRBV6-3; j_call: TRBJ2-7; cdr3_aa: CASRLTSWSSYEQYF
v_call: TRBV29-1; j_call: TRBJ1-1; cdr3_aa: CSGGEDTEAFF
v_call: TRBV12-3/TRBV12-4; j_call: TRBJ1-3; cdr3_aa: CASSPTGVDQYSGNTIYF
v_call: TRBV30; j_call: TRBJ1-5; cdr3_aa: CAWSPGTVGNQPQHF
v_call: TRBV13; j_call: TRBJ1-1; cdr3_aa: CASSLSQLGTEAFF
v_call: TRBV9; j_call: TRBJ2-1; cdr3_aa: CASSFRDFSYNEQFF
v_call: TRBV4-3; j_call: TRBJ2-3; cdr3_aa: CASSQGPTDTQYF
v_call: TRBV12-5; j_call: TRBJ1-1; cdr3_aa: CASGLQGAYTEAFF
v_call: TRBV3-1; j_call: TRBJ2-1; cdr3_aa: CASSHFAGDYNEQFF
v_call: TRBV20-1; j_call: TRBJ1-5; cdr3_aa: CSARETGPSNQPQHF